What follows are 14 T cell receptor beta chains derived from one specimen sequenced in a study of blood T cell repertoires in COVID-19. This table comes from immunoSEQ multiplex PCR, and its TCRdb copy is limited to in-frame clones, with some not included. The sample records some 72,000 clones, approximately 90% being singletons. The material sequenced was peripheral blood. These receptors were obtained from a man over 45 with active COVID-19.

The V and J genes are TRBV11-2 and TRBJ2-5; TRBD2 matches 7 bases. V dropped 1 base and J dropped 6; count of bases not matched to a gene: 2. Per the germline V gene, CDR1 is SGHAT and CDR2 is FQNNGV. The length of the CDR3 is 13 residues. The CDR3 bases are TGTGCCAGCAGCTTAGGGGGGGGAAAGACCCAGTACTTC. Encoded protein: CASSLGGGKTQYF. The full variable domain, its missing parts supplied by reference TRBV11-2 and TRBJ2-5, is EAGVAQSPRYKIIEKRQSVAFWCNPISGHATLYWYQQILGQGPKLLIQFQNNGVVDDSQLPKDRFSAERLKGVDSTLKIQPAKLEDSAVYLCASSLGGGKTQYFGPGTRLLVL.

The V gene is TRBV18, the J gene TRBJ2-1; the match to TRBD2 covers 10 bases. CDR3 length: 14 amino acids. V was clipped by 5 bases and J by 4 bases; unmatched bases: 2. Germline-derived CDR1 and CDR2 are KGHSH and LQKENI. The CDR3 is CASSGTSEYNEQFF. The CDR3 nucleotides read TGTGCCAGCTCAGGGACTAGCGAGTACAATGAGCAGTTCTTC.

The gene calls are TRBV11-3 and TRBJ2-5; possible D gene TRBD2, 6 bases. The length of the CDR3 is 14 residues. From germline, CDR1 is SGHNT and CDR2 YENEEA. V was trimmed by 3 bases and J by 4 bases, leaving 12 bases between them. Here the CDR3 DNA reads TGTGCCAGCAGCTTTTTGGCGGGGCCAGAGACCCAGTACTTC. Translation: CASSFLAGPETQYF.

The J gene is TRBJ2-1, the V gene TRBV14, with D possibly being TRBD2 (6 bases). Per germline, CDR1 SGHDN and CDR2 FVKESK. This CDR3 region has 15 residues. V gave up 1 base and J gave up 1 base, with 8 bases separating them. CDR3 bases: TGTGCCAGCAGCCAAGTGGGGGGATCCTACAATGAGCAGTTCTTC. This gives the protein CASSQVGGSYNEQFF.

This chain connects TRBV12-3 or TRBV12-4 to TRBJ1-1; no reliable D call. Trimming took 3 bases from V and 8 from J, leaving 10 bases between them. The CDR3 has 12 residues. The CDR3: CASSFRQAEAFF. The DNA for the CDR3 is TGTGCCAGCAGTTTCCGGCAGGCCGAAGCTTTCTTT.

The chain couples TRBV2 to TRBJ1-2; D gene unclear. Looked up from germline, CDR1 is SNHLY and CDR2 is FYNNEI. The V end was cut by 10 bases, the J end by 4 bases, with 16 bases between. The CDR3 has 13 residues. CDR3 DNA: TGTGCCAAGGCGGCCCAAGGGAGCTATGGCTACACCTTC. Amino acid sequence: CAKAAQGSYGYTF.

This sequence joins TRBV21-1 and TRBJ2-1; TRBD2 is the table's D call, not checked against the DNA. TRBV21-1 is tagged as a pseudogene. This CDR3 spans 19 amino acids. CDR3 coding DNA: TGTGCCAGCAGCAAAGCGGCAAGGACTAGCGGACTCTCCTACAATGAGCAGTTCTTC. Translation gives CASSKAARTSGLSYNEQFF.

The J gene is TRBJ2-5, the V gene TRBV28; 7 nucleotides align to TRBD1. V shed 3 bases and J 3 bases; nucleotides not matched to a gene: 7. The CDR3 contains 15 residues. Germline assignment: CDR1 MDHEN and CDR2 SYDVKM. The chain's CDR3 is CASSFAGGNEETQYF. CDR3 bases: TGTGCCAGCAGTTTCGCAGGGGGAAACGAAGAGACCCAGTACTTC. Variable domain in full (rest from reference TRBV28 and TRBJ2-5): DVKVTQSSRYLVKRTGEKVFLECVQDMDHENMFWYRQDPGLGLRLIYFSYDVKMKEKGDIPEGYSVSREKKERFSLILESASTNQTSMYLCASSFAGGNEETQYFGPGTRLLVL.

This sequence joins TRBV5-4 and TRBJ1-1; D is uncertain. The germline V and J ends were trimmed by 0 bases and 1 base, with 7 bases remaining between them. Germline V gene sequence: CDR1 SGHNT, CDR2 YYREEE (reference sequence). The CDR3 sequence is 14 residues long. CDR3 nucleotide sequence: TGTGCCAGCAGCTTGGTTAGAGGGAACACTGAAGCTTTCTTT. This translates into CASSLVRGNTEAFF.

The chain carries TRBV7-2 and TRBJ1-4; TRBD1 might be the D (5 bases). The CDR3 is 14 amino acids. CDR1 is SGHTA, CDR2 FQGNSA, per germline. Trimming took off 3 bases at V and 7 bases at J, with 12 bases between the two ends. The CDR3 DNA reads TGTGCCAGCAGCTTCGCCCAGGGAGGTGAAAAACTGTTTTTT. Its translation is CASSFAQGGEKLFF.

V usage is TRBV18 and J usage is TRBJ2-2; D may be TRBD1 (6 bases). Germline V gene sequence: CDR1 KGHSH, CDR2 LQKENI. The CDR3 length is 13 residues. V was trimmed by 3 bases and J by 6 bases, leaving 8 bases between them. Here the CDR3 reads CASSPGQPGELFF. For the CDR3, the DNA is TGTGCCAGCTCACCGGGACAACCCGGGGAGCTGTTTTTT.

There are a few counts of this clone. The J gene is TRBJ2-2, the V gene TRBV24-1; no firm D call. V was cut by 1 base and J by 4 bases, with 9 bases left in between. CDR1 is KGHDR, CDR2 SFDVKD, per germline. CDR3 length equals 15 residues. DNA of the CDR3: TGTGCCACCAGTGATTTTGCAGGTTTCACCGGGGAGCTGTTTTTT. Protein product: CATSDFAGFTGELFF.

This chain links TRBV18 with TRBJ1-1; TRBD1 might be the D (5 bases). CDR1 is KGHSH and CDR2 is LQKENI in the germline V gene. This CDR3 is 15 amino acids long. V lost 0 bases to trimming and J lost 0 bases, with 8 bases between them. CDR3: CASSPPSGMNTEAFF. CDR3 bases: TGTGCCAGCTCACCACCGTCAGGGATGAACACTGAAGCTTTCTTT.

This chain uses TRBV14 with TRBJ2-7; D is ambiguous. The V gene's germline CDR1 is SGHDN and CDR2 FVKESK. V was trimmed by 4 bases and J by 3 bases, leaving 22 bases between them. This CDR3 is 17 amino acids long. The CDR3 sequence: CASSPKPMWAKNYEQYF. CDR3 DNA sequence: TGTGCCAGCAGCCCCAAACCTATGTGGGCAAAGAACTACGAGCAGTACTTC.